What follows are 23 T cell receptor beta chains derived from one specimen sequenced in a study of shared clonotypes between healthy human individuals. Naive-designated CD8 cells lacked CD45RO, were positively enriched for CCR7, and omitted terminally differentiated effector memory CD45RA+ cells. The repertoire was sequenced with immunoSEQ multiplex PCR; TCRdb's copy has only in-frame clones and lacks some. The repertoire holds about 2.1 million clones, with over 85% as singletons. The sequencing sample was made of naive CD8+ T cells from PBMCs. Receptors were obtained from a man aged 18 to 29 in good health. Some clones in this sample may be carry-over from other donors' samples.

The CDR3 sequence is CASSSWGPNSGNTIYF. DNA of the CDR3: TGTGCCAGCAGCTCATGGGGACCGAACTCTGGAAACACCATATATTTT. This sequence joins TRBV7-9 and TRBJ1-3; D may be TRBD1 (5 bases). Germline CDR1 is SEHNR and CDR2 is FQNEAQ (reference sequence). The CDR3 has 16 amino acids. V lost 4 bases to trimming and J lost 0 bases, with 13 bases between them. Filled out from reference TRBV7-9 and TRBJ1-3, the complete variable domain reads DTGVSQNPRHKITKRGQNVTFRCDPISEHNRLYWYRQTLGQGPEFLTYFQNEAQLEKSRLLSDRFSAERPKGSFSTLEIQRTEQGDSAMYLCASSSWGPNSGNTIYFGEGSWLTVV.

The rearrangement uses TRBV7-2 and TRBJ2-2, with TRBD2 as a possible D gene (6 bases). This CDR3 is 16 amino acids long. Trimming shortened V by 5 bases and J by 5 bases, and 18 bases separated the two germline ends. Germline lookup yields CDR1 SGHTA and CDR2 FQGNSA. The DNA for the CDR3 is TGTGCCAGCAGCCCCCGAGGAGGGCGTGGGACCGGGGAGCTGTTTTTT. Translation: CASSPRGGRGTGELFF.

The CDR3 DNA follows: TGTGCCAGCAGCGGGACAGGGGAGGAAGGCGAAGAGACCCAGTACTTC. Protein product: CASSGTGEEGEETQYF. This chain links TRBV13 with TRBJ2-5; 10 nucleotides line up with TRBD1. The V gene's germline CDR1 is PRHDT and CDR2 FYEKMQ (reference sequence). The CDR3 spans 16 residues. Trimming at V came to 5 bases and at J to 3 bases, leaving 9 bases not matched to a gene.

This sequence joins TRBV27 and TRBJ2-3; 9 nucleotides agree with TRBD2. CDR3 size: 18 residues. Germline V gene lookup returns CDR1 MNHEY and CDR2 SMNVEV (reference sequence). J gave up 2 bases and V 4 bases, and 13 bases lay outside the gene matches. CDR3: CASSSPLGAGGITDTQYF. The CDR3 DNA sequence: TGTGCCAGCAGTTCACCCCTAGGAGCGGGAGGTATCACAGATACGCAGTATTTT.

A single count supports this clone. The chain has TRBV29-1 and TRBJ2-1, with a tentative D call TRBD2 (6 bases). This CDR3 comprises 10 residues. V was trimmed by 7 bases and J by 9 bases, leaving 10 bases between them. Germline assignment: CDR1 SQVTM and CDR2 ANQGSEA. The CDR3 reads CSGRDSEQFF. The DNA of the CDR3 is TGCAGCGGGAGGGATTCTGAGCAGTTCTTC.

This clone was picked up one time. This sequence joins TRBV28 and TRBJ2-7; D might be TRBD1 or TRBD2, each matching 5 bases. V dropped 7 bases and J dropped 0 bases, with 13 bases sitting between them. Germline V gene sequence: CDR1 MDHEN, CDR2 SYDVKM. The CDR3 loop spans 14 amino acids. CDR3 in amino acids: CASTTGRSSYEQYF. DNA for the CDR3: TGTGCCAGCACCACGGGACGGAGCTCCTACGAGCAGTACTTC.

The V gene is TRBV4-3, the J gene TRBJ1-2; 7 bases fit TRBD1. The V and J ends lost 4 bases and 7 bases, in that order; junction bases with no gene match: 12. The CDR3 is 15 amino acids. Germline values: CDR1 LGHNA, CDR2 YSLEER. CDR3 bases: TGCGCCAGCAGCCTTAGAGGGGCAGGGGGATTTGGCTACACCTTC. Its translation: CASSLRGAGGFGYTF.

On this clone: Additional DNA sequences in this sample encode the identical CDR3. This chain uses TRBV6-1 with TRBJ1-5; a weak D match, TRBD1 (5 bases). The CDR3 extends over 15 amino acids. Between the trimmed V and J ends, which lost 3 bases and 0 bases, there was a span of 9 bases. Germline CDR1 MNHNS, CDR2 SASEGT. This CDR3 reads CASSELRGSNQPQHF. The CDR3 nucleotides read TGTGCCAGCAGTGAGTTGAGGGGTAGCAATCAGCCCCAGCATTTT.

The chain joins TRBV2 to TRBJ2-2, with D perhaps TRBD1 or TRBD2 (5 bases each). Trimming pared 5 bases from V and 3 bases from J, leaving 13 bases between. This CDR3 spans 15 amino acids. The germline CDR1 and CDR2 sequences are SNHLY and FYNNEI. As DNA, the CDR3 is TGTGCCAGCAGTTCCCGGGACCCGGACACCGGGGAGCTGTTTTTT. Its protein is CASSSRDPDTGELFF.

The CDR3 nucleotides read TGTGCCAGCAGCTTGGGCGCGTCCTCCTACGAGCAGTACTTC. It yields the protein CASSLGASSYEQYF. This chain connects TRBV9 to TRBJ2-7, with unresolved D. Germline CDR1 and CDR2: SGDLS and YYNGEE. CDR3 length equals 14 residues. V lost 4 bases, J lost 0 bases, and 11 bases lay in between.

This clone was recorded a few times. The CDR3 spells CASRELPPGPSYEQYF. The DNA of the CDR3 is TGTGCCAGCCGCGAACTGCCCCCGGGGCCCTCCTACGAGCAGTACTTC. The chain uses TRBV5-4 and TRBJ2-7; D tentatively fits TRBD1 or TRBD2 (5 bases each). In germline, CDR1 is SGHNT, CDR2 YYREEE (reference sequence). The CDR3 is 16 residues long. V was cut by 7 bases and J by 0 bases, with 20 bases left in between.

This clone came up once. The chain has TRBV28 and TRBJ1-1; possibly TRBD1 for D (5 bases). Germline V gene data show CDR1 as MDHEN and CDR2 as SYDVKM. Trimming cost V 3 bases and J 3 bases, with 11 bases left between them. CDR3 length equals 14 residues. The chain's CDR3 is CASSFKPGDTEAFF. DNA of the CDR3: TGTGCCAGCAGTTTCAAGCCGGGGGACACTGAAGCTTTCTTT.

This chain uses TRBV7-3 with TRBJ2-2; possible D gene TRBD2, 6 bases. V lost 5 bases to trimming and J lost 4 bases, with 14 bases between them. Germline CDR1 and CDR2: SGHTA and FQGTGA. The CDR3 spans 15 residues. The CDR3 here is CASSPAWGGTGELFF. In nucleotides, the CDR3 is TGTGCCAGCAGCCCAGCTTGGGGAGGCACCGGGGAGCTGTTTTTT.

This clone was found a few times. V gene TRBV9 combines with J gene TRBJ1-2; D perhaps matches TRBD1 (5 bases). V was clipped by 0 bases and J by 7 bases, with 13 bases between them. This CDR3 has 14 residues. CDR1 is SGDLS and CDR2 is YYNGEE in the germline V gene. This CDR3 is CASSVAGEGSGYTF. For the CDR3, the DNA is TGTGCCAGCAGCGTAGCGGGGGAGGGTAGTGGCTACACCTTC.

The chain joins TRBV7-9 to TRBJ1-4; no definite D call. This CDR3 has 13 residues. Trimming left V 4 bases short and J 8 bases short, with 11 bases between. Looked up from germline, CDR1 is SEHNR and CDR2 is FQNEAQ (reference sequence). The CDR3 DNA follows: TGTGCCAGCAGCTCCGGCTCTGAAGAAAAACTGTTTTTT. This sequence encodes CASSSGSEEKLFF.

J is TRBJ1-2 and V is TRBV11-2; D uncertain. Trimming removed 1 base from V and 5 bases from J, with 8 bases in between. The germline V gene has CDR1 SGHAT and CDR2 FQNNGV. CDR3 length: 13 residues. CDR3 coding DNA: TGTGCCAGCAGCTTAGTAGGCGCGTATGGCTACACCTTC. This translates into CASSLVGAYGYTF.

Only one count was recorded for this clone. The genes are TRBV4-3 and TRBJ1-2; 10 bases line up with TRBD1. CDR1 and CDR2 (germline): LGHNA, YSLEER. V dropped 5 bases and J dropped 8; count of bases not matched to a gene: 11. The CDR3 consists of 15 residues. CDR3 sequence (DNA): TGCGCCAGCAGCACTGGGACAGGGGAGTCGGAGGGCTACACCTTC. The encoded protein is CASSTGTGESEGYTF.

The V call is TRBV5-1, the J call TRBJ1-1; D is possibly TRBD1 (5 bases). The CDR3 consists of 14 residues. Trimming removed 3 bases from V and 7 bases from J, with 16 bases in between. Germline CDR1 SGHRS, CDR2 YFSETQ. The CDR3 DNA reads as TGCGCCAGCAGCTCCCACGGGACGGATAATGAAGCTTTCTTT. This sequence encodes CASSSHGTDNEAFF.

The chain couples TRBV5-6 to TRBJ2-5; D is unresolved. Germline-derived CDR1 and CDR2 are SGHDT and YYEEEE. Between the trimmed V and J ends, which lost 2 bases and 2 bases, there was a span of 4 bases. CDR3 length: 12 residues. CDR3 sequence (DNA): TGTGCCAGCAGCTTCGTTCAAGAGACCCAGTACTTC. Translated: CASSFVQETQYF.

V is TRBV27 and J is TRBJ1-4; D remains unclear. CDR1 is MNHEY and CDR2 is SMNVEV in the germline V gene (reference sequence). Trimming removed 6 bases from V and 8 bases from J, with 10 bases in between. This CDR3 region has 12 residues. This CDR3 reads CASRGSTEKLFF. CDR3 nucleotides: TGTGCCAGCAGGGGCAGCACAGAAAAACTGTTTTTT.

This chain links TRBV21-1 with TRBJ1-5. TRBV21-1 is recorded as a pseudogene. The CDR3 loop spans 16 amino acids. CDR3 sequence (DNA): TGTGCCAGCAGCAAGTCGGGGGAAAGGGCATGGATGCCCCAGCATTTT. Its protein product is CASSKSGERAWMPQHF.

The CDR3 bases are TGTGCCAGCAGCGCGGGCCCGGGACTAGCGATCTACGAGCAGTACTTC. As protein: CASSAGPGLAIYEQYF. The rearrangement links TRBV9 to TRBJ2-7, with 10 bases identical to TRBD2. Germline V gene data show CDR1 as SGDLS and CDR2 as YYNGEE. V trimming: 3 bases; J trimming: 3 bases; junction bases outside the gene matches: 9. The CDR3 sequence is 16 residues long.

This chain's CDR3 is CASSQGTAPYEQYF. The CDR3 DNA follows: TGCGCCAGCAGCCAAGGGACAGCCCCCTACGAGCAGTACTTC. The chain has TRBV4-3 and TRBJ2-7; D is perhaps TRBD1 (6 bases). Trimming left V 1 base short and J 2 bases short, with 9 bases between. This CDR3 is 14 amino acids long. Germline values: CDR1 LGHNA, CDR2 YSLEER.